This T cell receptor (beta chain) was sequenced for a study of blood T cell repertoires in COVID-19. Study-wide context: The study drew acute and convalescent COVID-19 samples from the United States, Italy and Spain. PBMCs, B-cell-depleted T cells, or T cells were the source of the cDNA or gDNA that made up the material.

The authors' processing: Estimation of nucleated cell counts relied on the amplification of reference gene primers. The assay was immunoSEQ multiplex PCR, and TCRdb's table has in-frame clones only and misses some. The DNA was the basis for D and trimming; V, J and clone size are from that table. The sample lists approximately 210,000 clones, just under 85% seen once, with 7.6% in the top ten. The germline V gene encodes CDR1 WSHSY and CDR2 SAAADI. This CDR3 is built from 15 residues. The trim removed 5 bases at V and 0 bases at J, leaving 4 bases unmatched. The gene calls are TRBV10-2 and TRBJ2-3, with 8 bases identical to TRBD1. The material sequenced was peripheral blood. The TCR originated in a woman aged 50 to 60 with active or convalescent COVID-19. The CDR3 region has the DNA TGCGCCAGCAGTCAGGGGGCGCGTAGCACAGATACGCAGTATTTT. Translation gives CASSQGARSTDTQYF.